Listed below are T cell receptor beta chains from one sample, sequenced in a study of circulating tumor DNA in untreated peripheral T-cell lymphoma. The method was immunoSEQ multiplex PCR; TCRdb's version includes in-frame clones alone and lacks a portion of them. The table includes 7,000 or so clones, 65% to 80% detected once. What was sequenced was tumor tissue. These receptors came from a human donor with peripheral T-cell lymphoma. CDR3s include the opening cysteine and the closing phenylalanine or tryptophan. Fields, in order: D gene, clone size, J gene, V gene, CDR3 DNA, CDR3 protein. D genes are given only for firm matches. Rows give clone size only sometimes, using once, few, many, or a class for an expanded clone.

.	.	TRBJ1-4	TRBV30	TGTGCCTGGGCGAGCGGCGGGCCTGGGGGCAGGCTGTTTTTT	CAWASGGPGGRLFF
TRBD2	.	TRBJ2-5	TRBV4-1	TGCGCCAGCAAAGCGGGGGGTTTCCAAGAGACCCAGTACTTC	CASKAGGFQETQYF
.	.	TRBJ1-5	TRBV30	TGTGCCTGGGGGGGGGCAGGCAATCAGCCCCAGCATTTT	CAWGGAGNQPQHF
TRBD2	few	TRBJ2-1	TRBV19	TGTGCCAGTAGTTCGCCCGGGACTAGCGGGAAGAATGAGCAGTTCTTC	CASSSPGTSGKNEQFF
TRBD1	.	TRBJ2-5	TRBV7-2	TGTGCCAGCAGTCTACAGGGGCGGGAGACCCAGTACTTC	CASSLQGRETQYF
.	.	TRBJ2-1	TRBV19	TGTGCCAGTAGTCCACTAGCAGGAGTTTACAATGAGCAGTTCTTC	CASSPLAGVYNEQFF
.	.	TRBJ2-7	TRBV11-3	TGTGCCAGCAGCACCGGGCCGGGCATCCCCTACGAGCAGTACTTC	CASSTGPGIPYEQYF
.	once	TRBJ1-4	TRBV28	TGTGCGATCGGTGGGCGCGGTGAAAAACTGTTTTTT	CAIGGRGEKLFF
.	few	TRBJ2-1	TRBV29-1	TGCAGTGTCCCTAGCAACTACAATGAGCAGTTCTTC	CSVPSNYNEQFF
TRBD2	.	TRBJ2-5	TRBV6-8	TGTACCAGCGGCCTCATTGCGGGGGGTGACCAAGAGACCCAGTACTTC	CTSGLIAGGDQETQYF
.	.	TRBJ1-3	TRBV14	TGTGCCAGCAGCCGGGACGTACACTCTGGAAACACCATATATTTT	CASSRDVHSGNTIYF
.	.	TRBJ2-5	TRBV6-7	TGTGCCAGCAGTGAAGGGGAGACCCAGTACTTC	CASSEGETQYF
.	.	TRBJ1-2	TRBV7-8	TGTGCCAGAAGCTTCCGGAGAACCAACGGCTACACCTTC	CARSFRRTNGYTF
.	once	TRBJ2-3	TRBV18	TGTGCCAGCTCACCCGGGGGAGCAGATACGCAGTATTTT	CASSPGGADTQYF
TRBD1	.	TRBJ2-2	TRBV19	TGTGCCAGTAGTACATACCCCGGGACAGGGACGAACACCGGGGAGCTGTTTTTT	CASSTYPGTGTNTGELFF